This T cell receptor (beta chain) was captured in a study of CD8 T cells in Susac syndrome. Losses at the gene ends were 4 bases for V and 4 bases for J; bases not matched to a gene: 12. Germline lookup yields CDR1 GTSNPN and CDR2 SVGIG (reference sequence). The CDR3 spans 16 residues. Comment on this clonotype: The antigen is not known.

Reverse transcription of about 0.45 to 1 ug RNA used random hexamers. TCRdb independently ran MiXCR on the immunoSEQ multiplex PCR reads; one entry per CDR3 protein. The sample carries about 240,000 distinct CDR3 sequences, less than 96% recorded once. Study conclusions and caveats: The study's TCR sequencing and HLA analysis drew on a certain number of individuals. That number was acknowledged as relatively small.

The sequencing input was CD4+ T cells from PBMCs. The clonotype comes from a human donor with Susac syndrome. This chain connects TRBV30 to TRBJ2-7; TRBD2 matches 11 bases. The CDR3 region is CAWNDELAGENYEQYF. CDR3 coding DNA: TGTGCCTGGAACGACGAACTAGCGGGAGAAAATTACGAGCAGTACTTC.